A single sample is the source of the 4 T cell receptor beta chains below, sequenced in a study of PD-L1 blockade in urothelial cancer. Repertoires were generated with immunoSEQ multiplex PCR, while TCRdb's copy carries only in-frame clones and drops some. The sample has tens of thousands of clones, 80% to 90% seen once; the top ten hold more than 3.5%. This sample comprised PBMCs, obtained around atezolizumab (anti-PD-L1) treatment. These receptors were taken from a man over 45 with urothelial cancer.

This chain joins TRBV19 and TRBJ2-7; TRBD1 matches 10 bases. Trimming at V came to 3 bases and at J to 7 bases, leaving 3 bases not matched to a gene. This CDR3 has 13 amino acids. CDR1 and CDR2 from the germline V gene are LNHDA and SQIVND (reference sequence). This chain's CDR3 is CASSIWDRGEQYF. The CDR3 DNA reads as TGTGCCAGTAGTATCTGGGACAGGGGAGAGCAGTACTTC.

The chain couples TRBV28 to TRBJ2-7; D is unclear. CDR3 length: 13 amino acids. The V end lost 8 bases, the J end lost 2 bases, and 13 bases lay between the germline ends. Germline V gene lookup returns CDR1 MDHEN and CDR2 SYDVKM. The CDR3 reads CASSLLTPYEQYF. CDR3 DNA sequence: TGTGCCAGCTCCTTACTAACTCCCTACGAGCAGTACTTC.

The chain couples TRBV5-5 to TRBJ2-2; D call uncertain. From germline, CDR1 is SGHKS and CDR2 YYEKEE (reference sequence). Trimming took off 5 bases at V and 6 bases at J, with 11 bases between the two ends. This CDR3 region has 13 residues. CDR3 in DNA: TGTGCCAGCAGGCGCCCAGGCGCCGGGGAGCTGTTTTTT. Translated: CASRRPGAGELFF.

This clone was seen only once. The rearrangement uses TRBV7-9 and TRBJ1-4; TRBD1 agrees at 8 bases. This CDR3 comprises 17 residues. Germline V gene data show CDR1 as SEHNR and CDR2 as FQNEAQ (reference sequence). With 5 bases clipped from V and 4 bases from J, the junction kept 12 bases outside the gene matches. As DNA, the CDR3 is TGTGCCAGCAGCGCCGGGACAGGACTACACTTTAATGAAAAACTGTTTTTT. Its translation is CASSAGTGLHFNEKLFF.